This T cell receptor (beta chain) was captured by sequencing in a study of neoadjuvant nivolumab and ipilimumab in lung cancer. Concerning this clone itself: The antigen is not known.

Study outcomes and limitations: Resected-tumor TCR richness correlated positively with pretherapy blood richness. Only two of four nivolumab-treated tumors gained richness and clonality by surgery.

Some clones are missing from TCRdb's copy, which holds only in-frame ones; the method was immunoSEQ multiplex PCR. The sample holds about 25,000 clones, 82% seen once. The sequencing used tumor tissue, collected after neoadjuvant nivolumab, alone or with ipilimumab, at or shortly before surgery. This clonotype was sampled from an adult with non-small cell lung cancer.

The CDR3 loop reads CASSLRGDRGSYEQYF. CDR3 coding DNA: TGTGCCAGCAGCTTACGCGGGGACAGAGGGTCCTACGAGCAGTACTTC. This chain uses TRBV7-9 with TRBJ2-7, with a weak D call TRBD1 (7 bases). The CDR3 totals 16 residues. Trimming stripped 2 bases from V and 1 base from J, with 15 bases between. The germline gives CDR1 SEHNR, CDR2 FQNEAQ (reference sequence). Complete variable domain (other parts from reference TRBV7-9 and TRBJ2-7): DTGVSQNPRHKITKRGQNVTFRCDPISEHNRLYWYRQTLGQGPEFLTYFQNEAQLEKSRLLSDRFSAERPKGSFSTLEIQRTEQGDSAMYLCASSLRGDRGSYEQYFGPGTRLTVT.